This T cell receptor (beta chain) is drawn from a study of CD8+CD57+ T cells in acquired aplastic anemia. Germline-derived CDR1 and CDR2 are SNHLY and FYNNEI. Trimming took 3 bases from V and 1 from J, leaving 9 bases between them. The CDR3 sequence is 14 residues long. In patients chosen for sequencing, flow cytometry had shown CD8+CD57+ cell expansion. The blood sampling took place in patients who had so far received no therapy. TCR beta VDJ combinations and CDR3 sequences were profiled from genomic DNA. Via MiXCR, TCRdb re-called the reads, giving one row per CDR3 protein. The sample contains 150,000 to 200,000 distinct CDR3 sequences, 45% to 60% of which appear only once.

The sequencing sample was made of sorted CD4+, CD8+, or CD8+CD57+ T cells (not recorded which) from PBMCs. The chain carries TRBV2 and TRBJ2-5; the D is unclear. This receptor was taken from a human donor with aplastic anemia. CDR3 sequence: CASSDWGPQETQYF. For the CDR3, the DNA is TGTGCCAGCAGTGATTGGGGTCCCCAAGAGACCCAGTACTTC.